This T cell receptor beta chain appears in the sequencing data of a study of blood T cell repertoires in COVID-19. Across the study: The analysed material was cDNA or gDNA that came from T cells, B-cell-depleted T cells, or PBMCs.

Comments on this clone: In the same sample, other DNA sequences code for this CDR3.

Trimming stripped 2 bases from V and 5 bases from J, with 3 bases between. The CDR3 spans 11 residues. Only in-frame clones appear in the TCRdb table, and some are missing; sequencing was by immunoSEQ multiplex PCR. The table lists 200,000 to 300,000 clones, about 87% of them singletons. The chain is built from TRBV12-3 or TRBV12-4 and TRBJ2-5; D gene uncertain. This clonotype was sampled from a woman aged 25 to 39 with COVID-19, enrolled during active disease. Material for sequencing was peripheral blood. The CDR3 protein is CASSLRETQYF. CDR3 nucleotide sequence: TGTGCCAGCAGTTTACGTGAGACCCAGTACTTC.